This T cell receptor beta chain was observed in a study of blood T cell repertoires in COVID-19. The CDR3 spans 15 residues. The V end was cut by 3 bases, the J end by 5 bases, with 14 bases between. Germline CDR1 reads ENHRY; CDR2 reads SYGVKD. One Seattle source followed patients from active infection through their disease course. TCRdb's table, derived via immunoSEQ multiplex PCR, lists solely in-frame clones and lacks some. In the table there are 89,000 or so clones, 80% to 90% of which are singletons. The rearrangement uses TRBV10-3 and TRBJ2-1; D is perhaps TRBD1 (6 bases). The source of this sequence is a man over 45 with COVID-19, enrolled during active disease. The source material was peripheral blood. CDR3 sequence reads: CAISDRTASNNEQFF. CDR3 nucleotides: TGTGCCATCAGTGATCGGACAGCCTCGAACAATGAGCAGTTCTTC.